This T cell receptor (beta chain) was observed in a study of regulatory T cells in long-lasting Graves disease. Study findings and constraints: Patients with persistent disease shared some 2,900 public clonotypes, outpacing the 966 shared by new patients.

In its sample, this clonotype was seen a few times. Its antigen is undetermined. With iRepertoire HTBI primers and Arm-PCR of CDR3 regions, TCR beta libraries were built. TCRdb used MiXCR to reprocess the multiplex PCR reads, holding one entry per CDR3 protein. The table records some 300,000 distinct CDR3 sequences, 22% of them present only once. Germline V lookup: CDR1 LNHDA, CDR2 SQIVND (reference sequence). V was pared by 1 base and J by 5 bases, with 8 bases of the junction left unmatched. The length of the CDR3 is 16 residues. Time point here: persistent/refractory GD, antithyroid drugs over 5 years with positive TRAb. With RNA extracted from PBMCs as input, the TCR library was made.

This chain links TRBV19 with TRBJ1-5, with TRBD1 matching over 7 bases. The clonotype originates from a female donor with Graves disease. The starting material was peripheral blood mononuclear cells (PBMCs), obtained when the disease was refractory, from a patient treated with antithyroid drugs. Here the CDR3 reads CASSIGTGRGYQPQHF. The CDR3 DNA reads as TGTGCCAGTAGTATAGGGACAGGTCGAGGGTATCAGCCCCAGCATTTT.